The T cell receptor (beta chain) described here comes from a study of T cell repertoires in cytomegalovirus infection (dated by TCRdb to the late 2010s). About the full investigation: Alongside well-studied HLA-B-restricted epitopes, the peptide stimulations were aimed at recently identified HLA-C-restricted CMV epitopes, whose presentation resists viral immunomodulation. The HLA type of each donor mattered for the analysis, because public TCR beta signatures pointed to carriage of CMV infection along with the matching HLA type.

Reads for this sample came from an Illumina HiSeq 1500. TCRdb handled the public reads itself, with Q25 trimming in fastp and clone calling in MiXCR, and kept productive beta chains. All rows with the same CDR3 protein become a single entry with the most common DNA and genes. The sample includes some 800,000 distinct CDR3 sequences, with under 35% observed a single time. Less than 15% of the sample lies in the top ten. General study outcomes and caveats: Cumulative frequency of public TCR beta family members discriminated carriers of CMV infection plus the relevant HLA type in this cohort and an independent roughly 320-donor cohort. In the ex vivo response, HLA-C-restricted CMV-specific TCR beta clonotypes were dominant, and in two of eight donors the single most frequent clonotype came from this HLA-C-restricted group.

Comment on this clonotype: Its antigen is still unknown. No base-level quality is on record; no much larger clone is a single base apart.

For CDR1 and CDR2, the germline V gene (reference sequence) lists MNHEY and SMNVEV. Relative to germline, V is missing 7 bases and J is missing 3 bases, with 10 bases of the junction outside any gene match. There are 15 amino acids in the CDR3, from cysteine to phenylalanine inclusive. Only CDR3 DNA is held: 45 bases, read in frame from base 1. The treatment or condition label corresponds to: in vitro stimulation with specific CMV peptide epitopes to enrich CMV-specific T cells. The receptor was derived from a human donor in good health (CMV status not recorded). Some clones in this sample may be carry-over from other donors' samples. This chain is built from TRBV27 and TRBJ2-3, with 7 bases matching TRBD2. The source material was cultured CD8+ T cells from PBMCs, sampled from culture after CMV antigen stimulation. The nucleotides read TGTGCCAGCAATCTCATGTCGGGGGGTACAGATACGCAGTATTTT. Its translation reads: CASNLMSGGTDTQYF.